Many counts were recorded for the clone carrying this TCR beta chain. Its specificity is unknown. TCRdb independently ran MiXCR on the 5' RACE reads; one entry per CDR3 protein. There are around 120,000 distinct CDR3 sequences in the sample; about 12% occur only once, and around a sixth lies in the top ten. Time point specified: blood at routine non-recurrence follow-up after resection. Sequencing covered unsorted whole RNA taken from tumor, nontumor lung or frozen PBMC. The data belong to a study of spatial heterogeneity in lung cancer. Overall study: PBMC collected at follow-up were sequenced when available, a median of around 2 years after resection. Detected beta-chain sequences consistently exceeded alpha-chain sequences.

Study-level points and caveats: Blood showed ubiquitous tumor TCRs more often at resection than at routine follow-up.

Sequences were derived from PBMCs, sampled at follow-up. This sequence originates from a male donor with early-stage non-small cell lung cancer.

The DNA of the CDR3 is TGTGCCAGCAGCTTTTTAACCCCCCCCTGGGTTATACGACCTGCCCGGTTCCGTCCCTACGAGCAGTACTTC. It codes for CASSFLTPPWVIRPARFRPYEQYF. This chain links TRBV7-8 with TRBJ2-7, with no clear D. Between the trimmed V and J ends, which lost 3 bases and 2 bases, there was a span of 41 bases. Germline values: CDR1 SGHVS, CDR2 FQNEAQ. The CDR3 spans 24 residues.